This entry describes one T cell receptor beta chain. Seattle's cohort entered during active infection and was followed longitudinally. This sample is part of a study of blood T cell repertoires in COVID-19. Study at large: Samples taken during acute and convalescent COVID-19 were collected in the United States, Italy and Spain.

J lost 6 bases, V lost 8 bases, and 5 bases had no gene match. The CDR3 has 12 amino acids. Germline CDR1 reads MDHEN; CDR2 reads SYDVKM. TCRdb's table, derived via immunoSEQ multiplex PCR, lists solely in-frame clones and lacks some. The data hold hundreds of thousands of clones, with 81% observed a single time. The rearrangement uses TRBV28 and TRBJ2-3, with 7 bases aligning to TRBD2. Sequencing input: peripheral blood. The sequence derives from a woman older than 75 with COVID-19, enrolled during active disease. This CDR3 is CASGGVRDTQYF. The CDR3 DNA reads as TGTGCCAGCGGGGGGGTACGGGATACGCAGTATTTT. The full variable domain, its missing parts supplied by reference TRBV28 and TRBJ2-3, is DVKVTQSSRYLVKRTGEKVFLECVQDMDHENMFWYRQDPGLGLRLIYFSYDVKMKEKGDIPEGYSVSREKKERFSLILESASTNQTSMYLCASGGVRDTQYFGPGTRLTVL.